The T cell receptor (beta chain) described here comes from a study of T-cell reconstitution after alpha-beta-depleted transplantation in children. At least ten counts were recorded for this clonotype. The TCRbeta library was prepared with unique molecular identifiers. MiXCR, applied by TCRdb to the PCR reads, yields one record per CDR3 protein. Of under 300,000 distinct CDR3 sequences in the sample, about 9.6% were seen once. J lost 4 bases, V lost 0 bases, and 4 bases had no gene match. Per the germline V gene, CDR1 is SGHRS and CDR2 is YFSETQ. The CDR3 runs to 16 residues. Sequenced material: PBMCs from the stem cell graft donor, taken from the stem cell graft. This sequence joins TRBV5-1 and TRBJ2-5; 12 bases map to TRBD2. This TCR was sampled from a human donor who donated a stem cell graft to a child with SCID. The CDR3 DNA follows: TGCGCCAGCAGCTTGGCCGGGACTAGCGGGTTAGAGACCCAGTACTTC. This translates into CASSLAGTSGLETQYF.